This T cell receptor beta chain came from a study of blood T cell repertoires in COVID-19. Some clones are missing from TCRdb's copy, which holds only in-frame ones; the method was immunoSEQ multiplex PCR. The data hold more than 80,000 clones, with 70% to 90% observed a single time. Trimming at V came to 1 base and at J to 1 base, leaving 3 bases not matched to a gene. There are 16 residues in the CDR3. The germline V gene has CDR1 SNHLY and CDR2 FYNNEI. This TCR came from a woman older than 75 with COVID-19, enrolled during active disease. The chain has TRBV2 and TRBJ2-1; 8 positions match TRBD2. Input material: peripheral blood. The CDR3 sequence: CASSEEGLVSYNEQFF. The DNA for the CDR3 is TGTGCCAGCAGTGAAGAGGGACTAGTTTCCTACAATGAGCAGTTCTTC.